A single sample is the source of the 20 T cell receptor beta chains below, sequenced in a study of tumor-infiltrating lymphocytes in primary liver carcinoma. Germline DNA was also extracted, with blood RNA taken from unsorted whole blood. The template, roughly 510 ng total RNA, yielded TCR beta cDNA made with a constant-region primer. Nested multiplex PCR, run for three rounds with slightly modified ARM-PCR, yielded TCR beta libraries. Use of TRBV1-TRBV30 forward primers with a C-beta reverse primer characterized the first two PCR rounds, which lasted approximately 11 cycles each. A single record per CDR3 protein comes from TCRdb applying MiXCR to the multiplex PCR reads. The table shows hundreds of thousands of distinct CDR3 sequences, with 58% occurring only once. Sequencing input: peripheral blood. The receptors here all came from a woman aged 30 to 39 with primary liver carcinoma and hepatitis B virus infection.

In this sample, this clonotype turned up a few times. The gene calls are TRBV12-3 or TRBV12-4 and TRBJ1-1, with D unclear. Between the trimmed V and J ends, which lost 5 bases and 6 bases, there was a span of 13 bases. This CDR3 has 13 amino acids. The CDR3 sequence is CASSQIRGAEAFF. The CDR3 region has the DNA TGTGCCAGCAGTCAGATCCGAGGCGCTGAAGCTTTCTTT.

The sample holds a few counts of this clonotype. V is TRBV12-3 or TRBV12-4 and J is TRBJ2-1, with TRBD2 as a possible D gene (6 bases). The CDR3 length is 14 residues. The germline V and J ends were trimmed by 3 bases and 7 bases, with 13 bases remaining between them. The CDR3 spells CASSFFSGANEQFF. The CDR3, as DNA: TGTGCCAGCAGTTTTTTCTCGGGAGCTAATGAGCAGTTCTTC.

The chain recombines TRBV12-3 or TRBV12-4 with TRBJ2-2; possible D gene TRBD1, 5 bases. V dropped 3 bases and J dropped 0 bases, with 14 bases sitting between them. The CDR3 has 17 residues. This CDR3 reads CASSFAPLTANTGELFF. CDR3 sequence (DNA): TGTGCCAGCAGTTTTGCTCCCTTGACAGCGAACACCGGGGAGCTGTTTTTT.

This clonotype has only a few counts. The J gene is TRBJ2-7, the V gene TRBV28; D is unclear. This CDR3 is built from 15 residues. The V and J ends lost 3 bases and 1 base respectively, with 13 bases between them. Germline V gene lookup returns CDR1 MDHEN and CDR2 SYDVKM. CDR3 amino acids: CASSLEPGSSYEQYF. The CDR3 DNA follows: TGTGCCAGCAGTTTGGAGCCGGGCTCTTCCTACGAGCAGTACTTC.

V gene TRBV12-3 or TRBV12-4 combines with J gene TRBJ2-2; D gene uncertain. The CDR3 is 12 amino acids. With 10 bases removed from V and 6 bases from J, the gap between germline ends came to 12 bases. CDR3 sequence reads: CANSRLPGELFF. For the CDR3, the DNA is TGTGCCAATAGTCGACTCCCCGGGGAGCTGTTTTTT.

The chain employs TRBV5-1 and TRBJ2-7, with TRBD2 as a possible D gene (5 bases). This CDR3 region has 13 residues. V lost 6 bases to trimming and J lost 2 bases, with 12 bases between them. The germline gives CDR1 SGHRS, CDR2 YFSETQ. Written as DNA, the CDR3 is TGCGCCAGCAACCCCGGAGGCCCCTACGAGCAGTACTTC. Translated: CASNPGGPYEQYF.

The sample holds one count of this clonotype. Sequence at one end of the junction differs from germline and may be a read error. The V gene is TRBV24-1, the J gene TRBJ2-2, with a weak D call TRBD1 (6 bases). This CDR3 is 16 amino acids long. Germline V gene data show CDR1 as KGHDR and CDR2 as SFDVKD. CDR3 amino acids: CATSDVNTGLTGELFF. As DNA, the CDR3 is TGTGCCACCAGTGATGTGAACACAGGGCTTACCGGGGAGCTGTTTTTC.

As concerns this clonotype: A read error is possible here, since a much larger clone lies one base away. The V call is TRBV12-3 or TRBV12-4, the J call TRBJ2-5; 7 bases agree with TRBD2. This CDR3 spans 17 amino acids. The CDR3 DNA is TGTGCCAGCAGGTTAGGCGGGGGATGGGGCAGCGAAGAGACCCAGTACTTC. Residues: CASRLGGGWGSEETQYF.

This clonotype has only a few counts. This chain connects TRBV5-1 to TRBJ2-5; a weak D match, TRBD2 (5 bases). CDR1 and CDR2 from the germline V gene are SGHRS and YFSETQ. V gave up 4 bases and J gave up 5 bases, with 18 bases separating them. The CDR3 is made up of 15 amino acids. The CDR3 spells CASSKGLGMGETQYF. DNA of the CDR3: TGCGCCAGCAGCAAAGGACTGGGGATGGGGGAGACCCAGTACTTC.

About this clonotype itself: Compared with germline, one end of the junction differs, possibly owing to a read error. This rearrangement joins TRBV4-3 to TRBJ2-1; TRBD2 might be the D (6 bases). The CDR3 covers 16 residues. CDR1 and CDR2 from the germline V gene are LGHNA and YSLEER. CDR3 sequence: CTSNQDAGSSYNEQFF. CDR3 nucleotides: TGCACCAGCAATCAAGATGCGGGAAGCTCCTACAATGAGCAGTTCTTC.

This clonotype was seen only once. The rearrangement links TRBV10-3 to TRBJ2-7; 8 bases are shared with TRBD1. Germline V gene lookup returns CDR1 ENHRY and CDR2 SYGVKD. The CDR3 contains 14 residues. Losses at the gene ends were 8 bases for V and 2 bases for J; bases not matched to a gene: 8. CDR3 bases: TGTGCCATCTGTGGGGGGACAGGAGCCTACGAGCAGTACTTC. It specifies CAICGGTGAYEQYF.

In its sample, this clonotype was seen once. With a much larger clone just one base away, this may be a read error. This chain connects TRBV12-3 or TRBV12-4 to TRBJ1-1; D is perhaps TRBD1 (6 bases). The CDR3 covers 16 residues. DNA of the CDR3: TGTGCCAGCAGTTTGGCGGGGGGGCGGGCTAGCACTGAAACTTTCTTT. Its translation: CASSLAGGRASTETFF.

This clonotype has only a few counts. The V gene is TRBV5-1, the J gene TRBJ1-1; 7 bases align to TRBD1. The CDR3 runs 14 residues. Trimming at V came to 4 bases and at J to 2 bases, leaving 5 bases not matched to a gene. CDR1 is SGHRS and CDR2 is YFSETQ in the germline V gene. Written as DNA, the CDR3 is TGCGCCAGCAGCCAGGCAGGGGGTAACACTGAAGCTTTCTTT. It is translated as CASSQAGGNTEAFF.

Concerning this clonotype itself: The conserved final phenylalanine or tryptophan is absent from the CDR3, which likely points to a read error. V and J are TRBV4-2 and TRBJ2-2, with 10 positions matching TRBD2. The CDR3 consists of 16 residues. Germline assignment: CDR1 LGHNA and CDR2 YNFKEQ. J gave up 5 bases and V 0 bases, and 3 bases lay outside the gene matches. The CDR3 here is CASSQEGLAQTGELFY. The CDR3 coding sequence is TGTGCCAGCAGCCAAGAGGGACTAGCGCAAACCGGGGAGCTGTTTTAT.

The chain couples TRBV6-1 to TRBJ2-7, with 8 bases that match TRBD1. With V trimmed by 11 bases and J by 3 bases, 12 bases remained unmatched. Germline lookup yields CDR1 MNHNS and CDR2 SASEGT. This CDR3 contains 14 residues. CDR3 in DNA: TGTGCCGGCGGTCGAGACAGGGGATACTACGAGCAGTACTTC. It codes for CAGGRDRGYYEQYF.

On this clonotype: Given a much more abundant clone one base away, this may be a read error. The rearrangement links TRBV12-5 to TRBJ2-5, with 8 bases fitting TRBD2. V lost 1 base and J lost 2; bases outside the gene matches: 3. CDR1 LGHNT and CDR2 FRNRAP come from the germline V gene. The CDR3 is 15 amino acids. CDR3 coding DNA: TGTGCTAGTGGTTTGGGGGGACTAGAGCAAGAGACCCAGTACTTC. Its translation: CASGLGGLEQETQYF.

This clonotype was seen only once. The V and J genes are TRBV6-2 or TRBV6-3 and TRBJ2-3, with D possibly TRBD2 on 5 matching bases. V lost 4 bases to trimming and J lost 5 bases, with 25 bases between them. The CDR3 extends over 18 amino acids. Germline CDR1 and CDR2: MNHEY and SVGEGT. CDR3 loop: CASSFSSGTFVGGDTQYF. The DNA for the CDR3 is TGTGCCAGCAGTTTCTCGAGCGGTACCTTCGTCGGTGGAGATACGCAGTATTTT.

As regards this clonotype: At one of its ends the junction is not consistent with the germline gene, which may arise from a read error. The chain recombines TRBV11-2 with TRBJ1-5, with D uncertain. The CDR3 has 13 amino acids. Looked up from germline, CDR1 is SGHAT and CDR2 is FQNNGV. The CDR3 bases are TGTGCCAGCCGCTTGCCCCACAATCAGCCCCAGCATTTT. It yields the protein CASRLPHNQPQHF. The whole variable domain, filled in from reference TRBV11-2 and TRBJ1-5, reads EAGVAQSPRYKIIEKRQSVAFWCNPISGHATLYWYQQILGQGPKLLIQFQNNGVVDDSQLPKDRFSAERLKGVDSTLKIQPAKLEDSAVYLCASRLPHNQPQHFGDGTRLSIL.

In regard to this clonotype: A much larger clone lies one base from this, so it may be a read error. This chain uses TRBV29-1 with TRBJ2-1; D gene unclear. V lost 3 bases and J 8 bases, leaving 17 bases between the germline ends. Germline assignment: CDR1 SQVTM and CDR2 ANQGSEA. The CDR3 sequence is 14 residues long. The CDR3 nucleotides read TGCAGCGTTGATCTACGGAATCGGGCCGATGAGCAGTTCTTC. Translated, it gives CSVDLRNRADEQFF.

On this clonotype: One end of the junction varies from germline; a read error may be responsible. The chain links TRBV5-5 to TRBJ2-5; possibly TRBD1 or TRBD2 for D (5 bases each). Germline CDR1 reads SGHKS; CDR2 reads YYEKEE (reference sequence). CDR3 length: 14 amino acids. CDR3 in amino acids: CASSFWDAGETQDF. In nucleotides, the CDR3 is TGTGCCAGCAGCTTCTGGGACGCCGGAGAGACCCAGGACTTC.